Each of the 27 T cell receptor beta chains below was sequenced from the same sample in a study of T-cell memory formation after mild COVID-19. Via MiXCR, TCRdb re-called the 5' RACE reads, giving one row per CDR3 protein. The sample includes roughly 400,000 distinct CDR3 sequences, roughly a quarter of them seen just once. Input material: PBMCs or a T cell subset sorted from them (not recorded which). These receptors all come from an adult woman who had mild COVID-19 (a few samples of this study predate the infection). Cell type and time point are not known.

This clonotype was recorded a few times. The CDR3: CASSYQWGATTGELFF. DNA of the CDR3: TGCGCCAGCAGCTATCAGTGGGGGGCGACCACCGGGGAGCTGTTTTTT. The chain employs TRBV5-1 and TRBJ2-2, with D possibly called TRBD1 or TRBD2 (6 bases each). V was cut by 3 bases and J by 4 bases, with 16 bases left in between. The CDR3 is 16 residues long. Germline CDR1 is SGHRS and CDR2 is YFSETQ. The variable domain in full, completed from reference TRBV5-1 and TRBJ2-2, reads KAGVTQTPRYLIKTRGQQVTLSCSPISGHRSVSWYQQTPGQGLQFLFEYFSETQRNKGNFPGRFSGRQFSNSRSEMNVSTLELGDSALYLCASSYQWGATTGELFFGEGSRLTVL.

This clonotype appeared a single time. This chain joins TRBV7-2 and TRBJ2-3, with 8 bases matching TRBD2. This CDR3 is 12 amino acids long. V was pared by 4 bases and J by 13 bases, with 7 bases of the junction left unmatched. Germline lookup yields CDR1 SGHTA and CDR2 FQGNSA. The CDR3, as DNA: TGTGCCAGCAGCTCAAGTAGCGGGGCGGAGTATTTT. Amino acids: CASSSSSGAEYF.

The chain recombines TRBV2 with TRBJ2-5; 12 positions match TRBD2. Germline CDR1 reads SNHLY; CDR2 reads FYNNEI. Trimming at V came to 5 bases and at J to 1 base, leaving 11 bases not matched to a gene. The CDR3 extends over 18 amino acids. The CDR3 loop reads CASSPRTSGVPRQETQYF. The DNA of the CDR3 is TGTGCCAGCAGTCCTAGGACTAGCGGGGTCCCCCGCCAAGAGACCCAGTACTTC.

This chain uses TRBV20-1 with TRBJ2-7, with no clear D. Germline loops: CDR1 DFQATT, CDR2 SNEGSKA (reference sequence). Between the trimmed V and J ends, which lost 5 bases and 4 bases, there was a span of 9 bases. This CDR3 region has 11 residues. CDR3: CSAGKNYEQYF. The DNA for the CDR3 is TGCAGTGCTGGCAAAAATTACGAGCAGTACTTC.

The chain couples TRBV12-3 or TRBV12-4 to TRBJ2-7; D possibly corresponds to TRBD1 (6 bases). Trimming took off 2 bases at V and 6 bases at J, with 14 bases between the two ends. This CDR3 has 14 residues. CDR3 loop: CASSLSSGASEQYF. The CDR3 DNA reads as TGTGCCAGCAGTTTATCGTCAGGGGCAAGCGAGCAGTACTTC.

This clonotype appeared many times. The rearrangement links TRBV20-1 to TRBJ2-1; no firm D call. The CDR3 is 13 amino acids. Germline V CDR1 and CDR2: DFQATT, SNEGSKA (reference sequence). Between the trimmed V and J ends, which lost 6 bases and 1 base, there was a span of 10 bases. CDR3 coding DNA: TGCAGTGCGAGGACGGATTCCTACAATGAGCAGTTCTTC. Translation gives CSARTDSYNEQFF.

The V and J genes are TRBV18 and TRBJ2-7, with a weak D call TRBD2 (5 bases). Germline CDR1 is KGHSH and CDR2 is LQKENI. The CDR3 sequence is 12 residues long. Deletions cut 5 bases from V and 13 bases from J, with 18 bases between. The CDR3 nucleotides read TGTGCCAGCTCATTTGACCCAGCAGCGGCATACTTC. This gives the protein CASSFDPAAAYF.

J is TRBJ1-2 and V is TRBV5-1; D remains ambiguous. Trimming took 4 bases from V and 7 from J, leaving 14 bases between them. The CDR3 spans 13 residues. Germline V CDR1 and CDR2: SGHRS, YFSETQ. In nucleotides, the CDR3 is TGCGCCAGCAGCCCCACTGCCGACGGTGGCTACACCTTC. Its protein product is CASSPTADGGYTF.

The chain couples TRBV20-1 to TRBJ1-2; the D is unclear. The CDR3 length is 15 residues. Germline V gene data show CDR1 as DFQATT and CDR2 as SNEGSKA (reference sequence). Trimming pared 2 bases from V and 7 bases from J, leaving 20 bases between. The CDR3 DNA reads as TGCAGTGCTAGATTTTCGATAAGGGCCGGCCGTGGCTACACCTTC. It encodes CSARFSIRAGRGYTF.

V and J are TRBV6-5 and TRBJ1-2; the match to TRBD1 covers 7 bases. This CDR3 has 15 residues. Germline trimming cut 5 bases from V and 7 bases from J; bases unmatched to any gene: 13. Germline V gives CDR1 MNHEY, CDR2 SVGAGI. The CDR3 nucleotides are TGTGCCAGCAGTCCCCAGGGGGGGCGGACGGGTGGCTACACCTTC. Translation: CASSPQGGRTGGYTF.

This clonotype has a handful of counts. The chain uses TRBV7-2 and TRBJ2-7; TRBD2 matches 10 bases. This CDR3 comprises 15 residues. CDR1 is SGHTA, CDR2 FQGNSA, per germline. The ends lost 4 bases at V and 7 bases at J; junction bases unmatched: 10. The CDR3 bases are TGTGCCAGCAGCTACGGGAAAGCGGGGGGGCTTGAGCAGTACTTC. Protein: CASSYGKAGGLEQYF.

This clonotype has only a few counts. The V call is TRBV7-3, the J call TRBJ2-1, with TRBD2 matching over 10 bases. The junction had 5 bases not matched to a gene; V was cut back by 4 bases and J by 8 bases. CDR3 length: 14 residues. CDR1 is SGHTA, CDR2 FQGTGA, per germline. The DNA of the CDR3 is TGTGCCAGCAGCTCCCCGACTAGCGGGTATGAGCAGTTCTTC. Residues: CASSSPTSGYEQFF.

This chain links TRBV5-1 with TRBJ1-2; D is perhaps TRBD1 (5 bases). Germline CDR1 SGHRS, CDR2 YFSETQ. The CDR3 sequence is 14 residues long. V was shortened by 4 bases and J by 4 bases, with 14 bases between the two germline ends. The CDR3 region is CASSAEGTAYGYTF. For the CDR3, the DNA is TGCGCCAGCAGCGCGGAGGGGACGGCCTATGGCTACACCTTC.

This sequence joins TRBV29-1 and TRBJ2-1; D is possibly TRBD2 (5 bases). CDR1 SQVTM and CDR2 ANQGSEA come from the germline V gene. V was clipped by 3 bases and J by 8 bases, with 14 bases between them. The CDR3 length is 13 residues. CDR3 nucleotide sequence: TGCAGCGTTGAGTCCGAGGGATGGGATGAGCAGTTCTTC. Translated: CSVESEGWDEQFF.

This rearrangement joins TRBV3-1 to TRBJ1-3, with D tentatively TRBD1 (6 bases). The V end was cut by 4 bases, the J end by 3 bases, with 16 bases between. Germline CDR1 reads LGHDT; CDR2 reads YNNKEL (reference sequence). CDR3 size: 16 residues. In nucleotides, the CDR3 is TGTGCCAGCAGCCGACTGGGACAAATGGGTGGAAACACCATATATTTT. The encoded protein is CASSRLGQMGGNTIYF.

This clonotype was seen a handful of times. The chain carries TRBV4-1 and TRBJ2-1, with unresolved D. This CDR3 has 16 amino acids. The ends were cut back, 0 bases at V and 0 bases at J, with 9 bases in the middle. Germline V gene lookup returns CDR1 MGHRA and CDR2 YSYEKL. Written as DNA, the CDR3 is TGCGCCAGCAGCCAAGAAGGGCTTTCCTCCTACAATGAGCAGTTCTTC. Translated, it gives CASSQEGLSSYNEQFF.

This chain uses TRBV12-3 or TRBV12-4 with TRBJ1-3, with 9 bases that match TRBD1. The CDR3 consists of 14 residues. The trim removed 11 bases at V and 2 bases at J, leaving 7 bases unmatched. CDR3 in amino acids: CAVVGDRAGNTIYF. Written as DNA, the CDR3 is TGTGCCGTGGTTGGGGACAGGGCTGGAAACACCATATATTTT.

V and J are TRBV11-3 and TRBJ2-3, with D perhaps TRBD2 (5 bases). The ends were cut back, 5 bases at V and 1 base at J, with 13 bases in the middle. The CDR3 loop spans 15 amino acids. Germline V gene data show CDR1 as SGHNT and CDR2 as YENEEA. CDR3 nucleotides: TGTGCCAGCAGCAAACTAGGTGTGGGCACAGATACGCAGTATTTT. Encoded protein: CASSKLGVGTDTQYF. Filled out from reference TRBV11-3 and TRBJ2-3, the complete variable domain reads EAGVVQSPRYKIIEKKQPVAFWCNPISGHNTLYWYLQNLGQGPELLIRYENEEAVDDSQLPKDRFSAERLKGVDSTLKIQPAELGDSAVYLCASSKLGVGTDTQYFGPGTRLTVL.

This clonotype was counted a few times. The chain couples TRBV14 to TRBJ2-5; 8 bases match TRBD2. Germline CDR1 and CDR2: SGHDN and FVKESK. The CDR3 consists of 17 residues. The trim removed 0 bases at V and 4 bases at J, leaving 10 bases unmatched. The CDR3 bases are TGTGCCAGCAGCCAAGATTGGAGCGGGAGTTTAAGAGAGACCCAGTACTTC. Residues: CASSQDWSGSLRETQYF.

J is TRBJ2-7 and V is TRBV7-8; TRBD2 matches at 13 bases. The CDR3 is 18 residues long. With 2 bases clipped from V and 3 bases from J, the junction kept 10 bases outside the gene matches. Germline-derived CDR1 and CDR2 are SGHVS and FQNEAQ. CDR3 bases: TGTGCCAGCAGCTTACGCCCCCTGGGACTAGCGGGGAACTACGAGCAGTACTTC. This encodes CASSLRPLGLAGNYEQYF.

In its sample, this clonotype was seen a few times. The chain is built from TRBV4-3 and TRBJ2-7, with 10 nucleotides matching TRBD2. Germline trimming cut 4 bases from V and 3 bases from J; bases unmatched to any gene: 12. This CDR3 is 17 amino acids long. CDR1 LGHNA and CDR2 YSLEER come from the germline V gene. Written as DNA, the CDR3 is TGCGCCAGCAGCCCCGGGACTAGCGAAACTCCAGGCTACGAGCAGTACTTC. It is translated as CASSPGTSETPGYEQYF.

The sample holds a few counts of this clonotype. The CDR3 DNA reads TGTGCCATCACAGGGGAAATGGGGACTGAAGCTTTCTTT. Encoded protein: CAITGEMGTEAFF. The chain couples TRBV10-3 to TRBJ1-1; D is perhaps TRBD1 (6 bases). The CDR3 runs to 13 residues. Germline-derived CDR1 and CDR2 are ENHRY and SYGVKD. V lost 7 bases to trimming and J lost 5 bases, with 14 bases between them.

This clonotype was seen only a few times. The chain recombines TRBV12-3 or TRBV12-4 with TRBJ1-1; D may be TRBD1 (5 bases). The CDR3 runs 13 residues. Trimming took 8 bases from V and 2 from J, leaving 12 bases between them. Here the CDR3 DNA reads TGTGCCAGCTGGGGGGGTGGCAACACTGAAGCTTTCTTT. This codes for CASWGGGNTEAFF.

The table lists this clonotype with many counts. The chain recombines TRBV5-4 with TRBJ2-7, with 9 bases identical to TRBD1. With V trimmed by 2 bases and J by 2 bases, 5 bases remained unmatched. In germline, CDR1 is SGHNT, CDR2 YYREEE (reference sequence). This CDR3 spans 15 amino acids. In nucleotides, the CDR3 is TGTGCCAGCAGCTTTGGGGACAGGGAGGCCTACGAGCAGTACTTC. Encoded protein: CASSFGDREAYEQYF. The complete variable domain, with remaining parts taken from reference TRBV5-4 and TRBJ2-7, reads ETGVTQSPTHLIKTRGQQVTLRCSSQSGHNTVSWYQQALGQGPQFIFQYYREEENGRGNFPPRFSGLQFPNYSSELNVNALELDDSALYLCASSFGDREAYEQYFGPGTRLTVT.

This chain connects TRBV20-1 to TRBJ1-6; TRBD1 matches 7 bases. Looked up from germline, CDR1 is DFQATT and CDR2 is SNEGSKA (reference sequence). This CDR3 is built from 16 residues. V lost 4 bases and J lost 5; bases outside the gene matches: 11. CDR3 DNA sequence: TGCAGTGCTAAACGACCCGGGACAGCAGATAATTCACCCCTCCACTTT. Residues: CSAKRPGTADNSPLHF.

In this sample, this clonotype turned up many times. CDR3 sequence (DNA): TGTGCCAGCAGTTCGTCCGGCGGCCGGGAGCAGTACTTC. Protein product: CASSSSGGREQYF. This sequence joins TRBV12-3 or TRBV12-4 and TRBJ2-7; no definite D call. The CDR3 runs to 13 residues. V was cut by 4 bases and J by 7 bases, with 14 bases left in between.

The rearrangement links TRBV27 to TRBJ1-5, with D possibly matching TRBD1 (5 bases). V shed 6 bases and J shed 3 bases, with 18 bases lying between them. This CDR3 region has 16 residues. Germline V CDR1 and CDR2: MNHEY, SMNVEV (reference sequence). CDR3 DNA: TGTGCCAGCAGCCCATTCCTCAGGGTCCCCAATCAGCCCCAGCATTTT. Translating gives CASSPFLRVPNQPQHF.